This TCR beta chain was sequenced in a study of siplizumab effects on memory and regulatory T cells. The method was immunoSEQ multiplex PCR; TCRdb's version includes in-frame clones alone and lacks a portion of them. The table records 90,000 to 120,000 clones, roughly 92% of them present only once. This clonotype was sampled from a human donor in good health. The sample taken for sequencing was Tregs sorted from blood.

In nucleotides, the CDR3 is TGTGCCAGTATCAACACAGGGGTTGTAGATCAGCCCCAGCATTTT. As protein: CASINTGVVDQPQHF. The genes are TRBV19 and TRBJ1-5; 7 nucleotides align to TRBD1. Germline V lookup: CDR1 LNHDA, CDR2 SQIVND (reference sequence). Trimming took 7 bases from V and 5 from J; bases not matched to a gene: 11. The CDR3 contains 15 residues.